Only a few counts were recorded for the clone carrying this T cell receptor (beta chain). The antigen is unknown. The CDR3 is made up of 17 amino acids. Germline assignment: CDR1 LGHDT and CDR2 YNNKEL (reference sequence). This sample is drawn from a study of blood T cells in healthy people across ages. Study-wide results and caveats: Total diversity from one million sequenced T cells was likely underestimated.

For the second PCR, which ran for about 6 to 12 cycles, a sample-barcoded 5' primer and a J-beta primer mix were used. TCRdb recomputed calls from the 5' RACE reads with MiXCR, one row per CDR3 protein. The sample includes 1.2 million to 1.5 million distinct CDR3 sequences, 42% seen only once; the top ten take 7% to 9%. Aged about 6 to 95, donors were systemically healthy Caucasians from Russia. This TCR was sampled from a woman between 18 and 30 years old in good health. The chain joins TRBV3-1 to TRBJ2-1; 7 bases match TRBD2. The DNA end favors TRBJ2-7, so the J call may be wrong. The material sequenced was blood. As DNA, the CDR3 is TGTGCCAGCAGCCAAGATCGTGGGCTAGCGGTAGACAATGAGCAGTACTTC. Protein product: CASSQDRGLAVDNEQYF.